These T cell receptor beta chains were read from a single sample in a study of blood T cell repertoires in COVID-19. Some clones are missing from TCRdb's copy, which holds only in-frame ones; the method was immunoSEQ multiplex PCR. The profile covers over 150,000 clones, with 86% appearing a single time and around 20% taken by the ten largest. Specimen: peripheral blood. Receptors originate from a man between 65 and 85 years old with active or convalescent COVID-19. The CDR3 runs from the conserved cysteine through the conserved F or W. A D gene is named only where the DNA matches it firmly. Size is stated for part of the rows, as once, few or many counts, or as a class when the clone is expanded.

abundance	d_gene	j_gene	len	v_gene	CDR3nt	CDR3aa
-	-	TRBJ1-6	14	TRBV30	TGTGCCTGGAGTGATACAGGGAGAGAATCACCCCTCCACTTT	CAWSDTGRESPLHF
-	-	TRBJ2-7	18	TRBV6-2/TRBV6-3	TGTGCCAGCAGCCCGAGGGTTATCTCCCTCTCGGGCTCCTACGAGCAGTACTTC	CASSPRVISLSGSYEQYF
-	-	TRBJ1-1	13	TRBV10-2	TGCGCCAGCAGTGAGGCAGAGAACACTGAAGCTTTCTTT	CASSEAENTEAFF
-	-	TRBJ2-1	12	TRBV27	TGTGCCAGCAGTCCCCATCATAGAGAGCAGTTCTTC	CASSPHHREQFF
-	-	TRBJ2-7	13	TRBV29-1	TGCAGCGTTGAAGTTCTAGCGAAGGGCGAGCAGTACTTC	CSVEVLAKGEQYF
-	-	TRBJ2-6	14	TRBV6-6	TGTGCCAGCAGGGGGGGAAGCGGGGCCAACGTCCTGACTTTC	CASRGGSGANVLTF
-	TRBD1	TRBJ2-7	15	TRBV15	TGTGCCACCAGCAGAGTAACAGGGGGAAGGTACGAGCAGTACTTC	CATSRVTGGRYEQYF
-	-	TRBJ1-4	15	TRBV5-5	TGTGCCAGCAGCTTGGCCAAGGGGGGGACGGAAAAACTGTTTTTT	CASSLAKGGTEKLFF
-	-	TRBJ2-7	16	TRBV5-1	TGCGCCAGCAGCCCGCGGCCTCGAGATCGGGTCTACGAGCAGTACTTC	CASSPRPRDRVYEQYF
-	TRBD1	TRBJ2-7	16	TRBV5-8	TGTGCCAGCAGCTTGGCCTGGACAGGGCTTACCTACGAGCAGTACTTC	CASSLAWTGLTYEQYF
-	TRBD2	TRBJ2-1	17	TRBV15	TGTGCCACCAGCAGGACGTCGCGGGGGGGCACCTACAATGAGCAGTTCTTC	CATSRTSRGGTYNEQFF
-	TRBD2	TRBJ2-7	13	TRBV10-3	TGTGCCATCAGTGGGCGGGAGCCCCACGAGCAGTACTTC	CAISGREPHEQYF
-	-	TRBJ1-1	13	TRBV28	TGTGCCAGCACCTCGGGTCCCCCCAGAGGAGCTTTCTTT	CASTSGPPRGAFF
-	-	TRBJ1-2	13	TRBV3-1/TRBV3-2	TGTGCCAGCAGCCATCTCGGGGGCTATGGCTACACCTTC	CASSHLGGYGYTF
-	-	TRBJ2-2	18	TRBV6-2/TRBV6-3	TGTGCCAGCAGCCGCTGGACAACCGCCTCCGCGAACACCGGGGAGCTGTTTTTT	CASSRWTTASANTGELFF
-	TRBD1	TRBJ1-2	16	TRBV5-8	TGTGCCAGCAGCCTAAGGGACAGGGGGCCGAACTATGGCTACACCTTC	CASSLRDRGPNYGYTF
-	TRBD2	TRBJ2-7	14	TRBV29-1	TGCAGCGCAGCCCCCGGGACTAGCGGAGCGGAGCAGTACTTC	CSAAPGTSGAEQYF
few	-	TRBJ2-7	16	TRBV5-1	TGCGCCAGCAGCTGGACCTGGGTGTCAGGGGACTACGAGCAGTACTTC	CASSWTWVSGDYEQYF
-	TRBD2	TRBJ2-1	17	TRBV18	TGTGCCAGCTCACTCCCCGGACTAGCGGGGGGGAAGAATGAGCAGTTCTTC	CASSLPGLAGGKNEQFF
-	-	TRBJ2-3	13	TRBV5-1	TGCGCCAGCAGCCTTTCCTACACAGATACGCAGTATTTT	CASSLSYTDTQYF
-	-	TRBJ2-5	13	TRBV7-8	TGTGCCAGCAGCTTCGAGCAGGGGGAGACCCAGTACTTC	CASSFEQGETQYF
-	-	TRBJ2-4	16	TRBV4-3	TGCGCCAGCAGCCCTACTAGCTCATCGGGCAAAAACATTCAGTACTTC	CASSPTSSSGKNIQYF
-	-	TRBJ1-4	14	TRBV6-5	TGTGCCAGCAGACGAGGGTCAACTAATGAAAAACTGTTTTTT	CASRRGSTNEKLFF
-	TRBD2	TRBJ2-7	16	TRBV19	TGTGCCAGTAGTCCGCGAGCGGAGCGGGGCGTCGACGAGCAGTACTTC	CASSPRAERGVDEQYF
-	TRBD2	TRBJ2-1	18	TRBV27	TGTGCCAGCAGTTTGTGGGTAGCGGGAGTCTCCTCCTACAATGAGCAGTTCTTC	CASSLWVAGVSSYNEQFF
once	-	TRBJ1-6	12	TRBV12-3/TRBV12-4	TGTGCCAGCAGTTTCAGGGGTTCACCCCTCCACTTT	CASSFRGSPLHF
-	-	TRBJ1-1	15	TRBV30	TGTGCCTGGAGTAGATTTATCCGGGGGATGTCTGAAGCTTTCTTT	CAWSRFIRGMSEAFF
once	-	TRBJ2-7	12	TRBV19	TGTGCCAGTAGTATCGGGACCTACGAGCAGTACTTC	CASSIGTYEQYF
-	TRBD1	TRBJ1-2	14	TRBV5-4	TGTGCCAGCAGCTATTCGGGACAGGGTCCCGGCTACACCTTC	CASSYSGQGPGYTF
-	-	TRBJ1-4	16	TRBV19	TGTGCCAGTAGTATAGACGGGATGGGTCCTAATGAAAAACTGTTTTTT	CASSIDGMGPNEKLFF
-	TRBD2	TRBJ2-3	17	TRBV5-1	TGCGCCAGCAGCTTGGCGACTAGCGGGACAAGCACAGATACGCAGTATTTT	CASSLATSGTSTDTQYF
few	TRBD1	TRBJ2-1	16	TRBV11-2	TGTGCCAGCAGCCGAAGAGCAGGACAGGGGAGCGATGAGCAGTTCTTC	CASSRRAGQGSDEQFF
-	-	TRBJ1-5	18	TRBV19	TGTGCCAGTAGTATAAATAGTGGCAGGGGTTTCAGCAATCAGCCCCAGCATTTT	CASSINSGRGFSNQPQHF
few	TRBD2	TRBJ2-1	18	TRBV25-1	TGTGCCAGCAGACCCCCGGGACTAGCGGGGCCCTCCTACAATGAGCAGTTCTTC	CASRPPGLAGPSYNEQFF
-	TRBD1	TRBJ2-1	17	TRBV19	TGTGCCAGTAGTATAGGGGAAGGGGGGGACAGGGTGAATGAGCAGTTCTTC	CASSIGEGGDRVNEQFF
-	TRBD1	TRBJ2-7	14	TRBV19	TGTGCCAGTAGTATAGGACAGGGATCCCGCGAGCAGTACTTC	CASSIGQGSREQYF
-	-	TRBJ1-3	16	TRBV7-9	TGTGCCAGCAGAAAATTTGGGGAAGGAGGTGGAAACACCATATATTTT	CASRKFGEGGGNTIYF
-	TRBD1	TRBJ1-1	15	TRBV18	TGTGCCAGCTCACCCCTCGGACAGGCGAACACTGAAGCTTTCTTT	CASSPLGQANTEAFF
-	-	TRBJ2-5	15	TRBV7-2	TGTGCCAGCAGCGTGACTACCCCAGTTCAAGAGACCCAGTACTTC	CASSVTTPVQETQYF
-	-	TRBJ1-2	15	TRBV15	TGTGCCACCAGCAGAGAGGAGGGTTCTAACTATGGCTACACCTTC	CATSREEGSNYGYTF
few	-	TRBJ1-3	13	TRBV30	TGTGCCTGGAGTTGGGGCCCTGGAAACACCATATATTTT	CAWSWGPGNTIYF
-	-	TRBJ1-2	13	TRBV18	TGTGCCAGCTCACCCGATGCGGTGGGTGGCTACACCTTC	CASSPDAVGGYTF
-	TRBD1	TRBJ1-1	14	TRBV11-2	TGTGCCAGCAACCAGGGGGAGAGGGGCACTGAAGCTTTCTTT	CASNQGERGTEAFF
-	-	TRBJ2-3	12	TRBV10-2	TGCGCCAGCGCGGGAAGGCGGGATGTGCAGTATTTT	CASAGRRDVQYF
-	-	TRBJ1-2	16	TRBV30	TGTGCCTGGAGTCCTACTGACAGAAATGGGCTCTATGGCTACACCTTC	CAWSPTDRNGLYGYTF